This passage covers 12 T cell receptor beta chains from one sample sequenced in a study of cytomegalovirus exposure and HLA in healthy donors (TCRdb year 2017). Libraries were built with the immunoSEQ multiplex PCR assay. As stored in TCRdb, this immuneACCESS dataset retains in-frame rearrangements with V and J assigned. A fraction of the clones does not appear; measured against another copy, unresolved V genes explain less than half of the discrepancy, and the remainder lacks a known reason. In this sample the table shows 110,000 to 150,000 clones, about 95% of which occur a single time. The top ten clonotypes cover about 1.7% of the sample. Sequenced input: PBMCs. The receptors were sampled from a man aged 18 to 30 in good health and CMV-seropositive.

This clone was recorded once. The chain couples TRBV2 to TRBJ1-1; possible D gene TRBD1, 6 bases. The CDR3 is 15 residues long. Trimming removed 7 bases from V and 3 bases from J, with 18 bases in between. Germline V gene data show CDR1 as SNHLY and CDR2 as FYNNEI. CDR3 protein: CASTGRARGYTEAFF. CDR3 sequence (DNA): TGTGCCAGCACAGGCAGGGCCAGGGGCTACACTGAAGCTTTCTTT.

This clone was seen a single time. The chain couples TRBV6-6 to TRBJ2-1; TRBD2 is a possible D gene (6 bases). The germline CDR1 and CDR2 sequences are MNHNY and SVGAGI (reference sequence). CDR3 length: 12 amino acids. Trimming left V 6 bases short and J 15 bases short, with 18 bases between. The CDR3 DNA is TGTGCCAGCAGCCCCTCTAGGAGGGACCGGTTCTTC. Residues: CASSPSRRDRFF.

This sequence joins TRBV7-8 and TRBJ1-6; 10 bases align to TRBD1. The germline CDR1 and CDR2 sequences are SGHVS and FQNEAQ. The ends lost 1 base at V and 9 bases at J; junction bases unmatched: 6. The CDR3 is 16 amino acids. In nucleotides, the CDR3 is TGTGCCAGCAGCTTAGAACGACAGGGGGCCGGTTCACCCCTCCACTTT. This codes for CASSLERQGAGSPLHF.

The chain has TRBV29-1 and TRBJ2-1; 8 bases fit TRBD2. CDR1 is SQVTM and CDR2 is ANQGSEA in the germline V gene. CDR3 length: 16 residues. The ends lost 4 bases at V and 5 bases at J; junction bases unmatched: 13. CDR3 residues: CSVGADASGYNNEQFF. In nucleotides, the CDR3 is TGCAGCGTTGGCGCCGATGCTAGCGGGTATAACAATGAGCAGTTCTTC.

V usage is TRBV28 and J usage is TRBJ2-7; 7 nucleotides line up with TRBD1. The CDR3 is made up of 13 amino acids. The germline CDR1 and CDR2 sequences are MDHEN and SYDVKM. V dropped 6 bases and J dropped 5; count of bases not matched to a gene: 7. The CDR3 sequence is CASSLLRGNEQYF. CDR3 coding DNA: TGTGCCAGCAGCCTCCTCAGGGGGAACGAGCAGTACTTC.

This rearrangement joins TRBV13 to TRBJ2-6; tentative D call: TRBD2 (5 bases). V lost 5 bases to trimming and J lost 2 bases, with 10 bases between them. Germline V gene lookup returns CDR1 PRHDT and CDR2 FYEKMQ (reference sequence). This CDR3 has 15 amino acids. In DNA form, the CDR3 reads TGTGCCAGCAGCGCCAGGAGGACTGGGGCCAACGTCCTGACTTTC. Translating it yields CASSARRTGANVLTF.

The rearrangement links TRBV4-1 to TRBJ1-4, with D possibly matching TRBD1 (6 bases). V lost 0 bases, J lost 8 bases, and 16 bases lay in between. The CDR3 is 16 residues long. Looked up from germline, CDR1 is MGHRA and CDR2 is YSYEKL. The DNA of the CDR3 is TGCGCCAGCAGCCAAGATTTATCGCGCGGGGGCGAAAAACTGTTTTTT. Translated: CASSQDLSRGGEKLFF.

This chain links TRBV10-2 with TRBJ2-7, with 7 bases aligning to TRBD2. Germline assignment: CDR1 WSHSY and CDR2 SAAADI. After removal of 4 bases from V and 1 base from J, the junction contained 4 bases not matched to a gene. This CDR3 is 14 amino acids long. The CDR3 DNA follows: TGCGCCAGCAGTGCCTCCGGGAGGTCCTACGAGCAGTACTTC. As protein: CASSASGRSYEQYF.

V usage is TRBV27 and J usage is TRBJ2-6; D is undetermined. V was cut by 3 bases and J by 3 bases, with 3 bases left in between. This CDR3 spans 13 amino acids. From germline, CDR1 is MNHEY and CDR2 SMNVEV (reference sequence). CDR3 protein: CASSFLGANVLTF. The DNA of the CDR3 is TGTGCCAGCAGTTTTCTTGGGGCCAACGTCCTGACTTTC.

The chain employs TRBV18 and TRBJ1-2; TRBD1 matches 7 bases. Unmatched junction bases numbered 4, after V lost 3 bases and J lost 0 bases. The CDR3 is 15 residues long. Germline V CDR1 and CDR2: KGHSH, LQKENI. Here the CDR3 reads CASSPRDSPNYGYTF. The DNA for the CDR3 is TGTGCCAGCTCACCCCGGGACAGCCCTAACTATGGCTACACCTTC.

The chain joins TRBV4-2 to TRBJ2-6; no reliable D call. CDR3 length: 17 amino acids. CDR1 and CDR2 (germline): LGHNA, YNFKEQ. Trimming left V 4 bases short and J 0 bases short, with 13 bases between. The CDR3, as DNA: TGTGCCAGCAGCCCTTTGTTAGACATCTCTGGGGCCAACGTCCTGACTTTC. Its protein is CASSPLLDISGANVLTF.

The chain combines TRBV7-2 with TRBJ2-2; 11 bases fit TRBD2. After removal of 4 bases from V and 7 bases from J, the junction contained 17 bases not matched to a gene. The germline gives CDR1 SGHTA, CDR2 FQGNSA. The CDR3 covers 19 residues. DNA for the CDR3: TGTGCCAGCAGCTCACAGTCAGGGCTAGCGGGAGGAGGTGGCGGGGAGCTGTTTTTT. It encodes CASSSQSGLAGGGGGELFF.